The TCR beta chain described here comes from a study of T cell responses to AZD1222 COVID-19 vaccine. CDR3 length: 16 amino acids. Germline-derived CDR1 and CDR2 are SGHVS and FQNEAQ. The ends were cut back, 5 bases at V and 4 bases at J, with 20 bases in the middle. The repertoire was sequenced with immunoSEQ multiplex PCR; TCRdb's copy has only in-frame clones and lacks some. The sample carries approximately 110,000 clones, 88% recorded once. The sequencing used peripheral blood, collected on day 0 of AZD1222 vaccination. The genes are TRBV7-8 and TRBJ1-2; unclear D gene. This receptor was identified in an adult in good health. For the CDR3, the DNA is TGTGCCAGCAGCGTTAATCCCAGAGGAGTCGGCTATGGCTACACCTTC. Its protein product is CASSVNPRGVGYGYTF.